Presented here are 17 T cell receptor beta chains from one specimen sequenced in a study of Graves' ophthalmopathy and Graves' hyperthyroidism. Amplified TCR beta CDR3 regions were obtained using RNA transcripts as template. The library came from an HTBI-primed first-round RT-PCR and a second-round multiplex PCR. Via MiXCR, TCRdb re-called the multiplex PCR reads, giving one row per CDR3 protein. This table has roughly 160,000 distinct CDR3 sequences, more than 30% appearing once. The sample consisted of peripheral blood. These receptors all stem from a woman aged 40 to 50 with Graves' ophthalmopathy.

V gene TRBV27 combines with J gene TRBJ1-1; D is unresolved. V was clipped by 6 bases and J by 3 bases, with 14 bases between them. CDR3 length equals 14 residues. Germline V lookup: CDR1 MNHEY, CDR2 SMNVEV (reference sequence). In DNA form, the CDR3 reads TGTGCCAGCAGCCCCTTGGAGCAATACACTGAAGCTTTCTTT. Encoded protein: CASSPLEQYTEAFF.

The sample holds many counts of this clonotype. The rearrangement uses TRBV20-1 and TRBJ1-5; perhaps TRBD1 as D (5 bases). CDR1 is DFQATT, CDR2 SNEGSKA, per germline (reference sequence). V was clipped by 5 bases and J by 6 bases, with 14 bases between them. The CDR3 spans 13 residues. The CDR3 region has the DNA TGCAGTGCTTACCCCGGAGGGGCTCAGCCCCAGCATTTT. Translated, it gives CSAYPGGAQPQHF.

This clonotype has ten or more counts. The chain carries TRBV13 and TRBJ2-7, with 13 bases matching TRBD2. The CDR3 covers 17 residues. Trimming removed 7 bases from V and 4 bases from J; junction bases left unmatched: 13. CDR1 PRHDT and CDR2 FYEKMQ come from the germline V gene (reference sequence). The DNA of the CDR3 is TGTGCCAGCAACCCCCCGCCACTAGCGGGAGGGGGGTACGAGCAGTACTTC. Translation: CASNPPPLAGGGYEQYF.

J is TRBJ1-3 and V is TRBV6-4; 7 bases match TRBD1. Germline values: CDR1 MRHNA, CDR2 SNTAGT. The CDR3 runs 16 residues. The junction had 5 bases not matched to a gene; V was cut back by 3 bases and J by 0 bases. The CDR3 DNA sequence: TGTGCCAGCAGTGATACGGGACAGCACTCTGGAAACACCATATATTTT. Residues: CASSDTGQHSGNTIYF.

This clonotype has ten or more counts. The CDR3 spells CASSLVFNSPLHF. The CDR3 coding sequence is TGTGCCAGCAGCTTGGTGTTTAATTCACCCCTCCACTTT. The chain couples TRBV5-4 to TRBJ1-6, with no clear D. The CDR3 contains 13 residues. Trimming removed 0 bases at V and 6 bases at J, with 4 bases between. Germline assignment: CDR1 SGHNT and CDR2 YYREEE (reference sequence).

The sample holds many counts of this clonotype. The J gene is TRBJ1-6, the V gene TRBV3-1; no clear D. V lost 2 bases and J lost 8, with 10 bases in between. CDR1 is LGHDT, CDR2 YNNKEL, per germline (reference sequence). The CDR3 spans 14 residues. CDR3 loop: CASSQTQSDSPLHF. The DNA of the CDR3 is TGTGCCAGCAGCCAAACACAGTCGGATTCACCCCTCCACTTT.

V is TRBV6-2 or TRBV6-3 and J is TRBJ2-5; possibly TRBD2 for D (5 bases). Between the trimmed V and J ends, which lost 0 bases and 0 bases, there was a span of 8 bases. Germline V gene lookup returns CDR1 MNHEY and CDR2 SVGEGT. The CDR3 runs 15 residues. CDR3 DNA: TGTGCCAGCAGTTACTCGGACTCCTACCAAGAGACCCAGTACTTC. Translated, it gives CASSYSDSYQETQYF.

The J gene is TRBJ1-6, the V gene TRBV2; perhaps TRBD1 as D (6 bases). This CDR3 contains 15 residues. V gave up 6 bases and J gave up 10 bases, with 19 bases separating them. Germline CDR1 SNHLY, CDR2 FYNNEI. As DNA, the CDR3 is TGTGCCAGCAGCGACCCTACAGGGAGGGAATCACCCCTCCACTTT. As protein: CASSDPTGRESPLHF.

This clonotype was found a few times. V is TRBV6-2 or TRBV6-3 and J is TRBJ2-5; 9 positions match TRBD2. From germline, CDR1 is MNHEY and CDR2 SVGEGT. J was trimmed by 6 bases and V by 7 bases; bases with no gene match: 9. This CDR3 contains 14 residues. CDR3 nucleotides: TGTGCCAGCACCCGTAGCGGGAGAATTAAGACCCAGTACTTC. This encodes CASTRSGRIKTQYF.

This clonotype was observed many times. The V call is TRBV14, the J call TRBJ1-3, with no clear D. Germline assignment: CDR1 SGHDN and CDR2 FVKESK. With 4 bases removed from V and 0 bases from J, the gap between germline ends came to 13 bases. The CDR3 has 16 amino acids. CDR3 in amino acids: CASSRRTVTSGNTIYF. DNA of the CDR3: TGTGCCAGCAGCCGACGGACGGTCACCTCTGGAAACACCATATATTTT.

The genes are TRBV12-3 or TRBV12-4 and TRBJ1-1, with TRBD1 matching over 10 bases. The length of the CDR3 is 14 residues. With 3 bases clipped from V and 4 bases from J, the junction kept 2 bases outside the gene matches. The CDR3 DNA reads TGTGCCAGCAGTTTTGGGACAGGGGCCACTGAAGCTTTCTTT. Translated: CASSFGTGATEAFF.

In its sample, this clonotype was seen many times. The chain carries TRBV27 and TRBJ2-7; no definite D call. The V end lost 5 bases, the J end lost 7 bases, and 18 bases lay between the germline ends. Germline V gene data show CDR1 as MNHEY and CDR2 as SMNVEV (reference sequence). This CDR3 is built from 14 residues. The CDR3 protein is CASSRSTARSEQYF. In DNA form, the CDR3 reads TGTGCCAGCAGTCGAAGTACAGCCCGGAGTGAGCAGTACTTC.

This clonotype has a count of ten or more. V and J are TRBV6-2 or TRBV6-3 and TRBJ2-5; D is ambiguous. The germline V gene encodes CDR1 MNHEY and CDR2 SVGEGT. The CDR3 covers 11 residues. V was pared by 6 bases and J by 0 bases, with 2 bases between. This CDR3 reads CASRYQETQYF. CDR3 in DNA: TGTGCCAGCAGGTACCAAGAGACCCAGTACTTC.

The chain couples TRBV24-1 to TRBJ2-5, with D possibly matching TRBD1 (6 bases). Germline V lookup: CDR1 KGHDR, CDR2 SFDVKD. This CDR3 comprises 15 residues. Trimming removed 4 bases from V and 1 base from J, with 12 bases in between. The CDR3 here is CATSDATGFQETQYF. The CDR3, as DNA: TGTGCCACCAGTGACGCGACAGGATTCCAAGAGACCCAGTACTTC.

At least ten counts were recorded for this clonotype. The chain employs TRBV6-2 or TRBV6-3 and TRBJ1-2; perhaps TRBD1 as D (5 bases). The CDR3 is 10 amino acids. Deletions cut 8 bases from V and 7 bases from J, with 8 bases between. Germline V CDR1 and CDR2: MNHEY, SVGEGT. CDR3 in amino acids: CASRQFGYTF. The CDR3 region has the DNA TGTGCCAGCCGACAGTTTGGCTACACCTTC.

The chain is built from TRBV7-3 and TRBJ1-6; D is unresolved. Germline assignment: CDR1 SGHTA and CDR2 FQGTGA. V lost 3 bases and J lost 7, with 7 bases in between. This CDR3 comprises 13 residues. The CDR3 sequence: CASSFAWNSPLHF. The CDR3 DNA is TGTGCCAGCAGCTTCGCGTGGAATTCACCCCTCCACTTT. Supplemented by reference TRBV7-3 and TRBJ1-6, the full variable domain reads GAGVSQTPSNKVTEKGKYVELRCDPISGHTALYWYRQSLGQGPEFLIYFQGTGAADDSGLPNDRFFAVRPEGSVSTLKIQRTERGDSAVYLCASSFAWNSPLHFGNGTRLTVT.

This clonotype has ten or more counts. The chain joins TRBV2 to TRBJ2-5; 13 bases are shared with TRBD2. J lost 2 bases, V lost 5 bases, and 8 bases had no gene match. Germline V gives CDR1 SNHLY, CDR2 FYNNEI. The CDR3 sequence is 17 residues long. Here the CDR3 DNA reads TGTGCCAGCAGTTTGCGACTAGCGGGAGGTACTCAAGAGACCCAGTACTTC. The encoded protein is CASSLRLAGGTQETQYF.